The rows below give T cell receptor beta chains drawn from one sample of a study of blood T cell repertoires in COVID-19. Sequenced by immunoSEQ multiplex PCR; TCRdb stores in-frame clones only, minus some. This sample carries about 200,000 clones, 80% to 85% of them seen once, and the ten largest clones take approximately 7.6%. Material: PBMCs or T cells enriched from blood (not recorded which). All receptors come from a man between 35 and 55 years old who had recovered from COVID-19. CDR3s include the opening cysteine and the closing phenylalanine or tryptophan. The D gene is left open where the match is weak. For some rows the clone size is stated as once, few or many, or as a class when expanded; others skip it.

D,size,J,length,V,DNA,CDR3
NA,NA,TRBJ1-5,13,TRBV6-5,TGTGCCAGCAGTTACGAAAAAGGAGTCACCCAGCATTTT,CASSYEKGVTQHF
NA,NA,TRBJ1-1,15,TRBV6-5,TGTGCCAGCAGTTACTCCAGGGGTATGAACACTGAAGCTTTCTTT,CASSYSRGMNTEAFF
TRBD1,NA,TRBJ1-4,17,TRBV18,TGTGCCAGCTCACTAGGCTGGACAGGGATCCGAACTGAAAAACTGTTTTTT,CASSLGWTGIRTEKLFF
TRBD1,few,TRBJ1-1,14,TRBV5-8,TGTGCCAGCAGCCACAGGGGGCAGGGCACTGAAGCTTTCTTT,CASSHRGQGTEAFF
NA,NA,TRBJ1-4,13,TRBV7-8,TGTGCCAGCAGCTTACGGGTAAATGAAAAACTGTTTTTT,CASSLRVNEKLFF
NA,NA,TRBJ1-2,15,TRBV3-1/TRBV3-2,TGTGCCAGCAGCCCATCAGGGATTACGTTGTACGGCTACACCTTC,CASSPSGITLYGYTF
NA,NA,TRBJ1-1,14,TRBV18,TGTGCCAGCTCACCGAGCAGGTCGCACACTGAAGCTTTCTTT,CASSPSRSHTEAFF
NA,NA,TRBJ1-5,12,TRBV27,TGTGCCAGCAGTTTCCTAAATCAGCCCCAGCATTTT,CASSFLNQPQHF
TRBD1,NA,TRBJ1-1,12,TRBV5-6,TGTGCCAGCAGCTTAGGGACAGGGGGCGATTTCTTT,CASSLGTGGDFF
NA,NA,TRBJ2-1,16,TRBV24-1,TGTGCCACCAGTGACCGACTGCCCGGCTCCTACAATGAGCAGTTCTTC,CATSDRLPGSYNEQFF
NA,NA,TRBJ1-1,13,TRBV12-3/TRBV12-4,TGTGCCAGCAGTTCACCGACAGTCACTGAAGCTTTCTTT,CASSSPTVTEAFF
TRBD1,NA,TRBJ1-2,15,TRBV28,TGTGCCAGCAGCCCGGGACAGGGGCTCTCCTATGGCTACACCTTC,CASSPGQGLSYGYTF
TRBD1,NA,TRBJ2-7,19,TRBV29-1,TGCAGCGTTATAGGTTGGGTCGTGACAGGGGGCTCCCTAAATCACGAGCAGTACTTC,CSVIGWVVTGGSLNHEQYF
NA,NA,TRBJ1-2,13,TRBV9,TGTGCCAGCAGCGTTGAACAGGGCGGAGGCTACACCTTC,CASSVEQGGGYTF
TRBD1,NA,TRBJ1-1,12,TRBV29-1,TGCAGCGTTGAACCGGGACAGGGGCAAGCTTTCTTT,CSVEPGQGQAFF
NA,NA,TRBJ1-5,14,TRBV2,TGTGCCAGCAGTGAAGGAGGCGGCAATCAGCCCCAGCATTTT,CASSEGGGNQPQHF
TRBD1,NA,TRBJ1-1,14,TRBV6-5,TGTGCCAGCAGTTACAGGGGGCCGTTTACTGAAGCTTTCTTT,CASSYRGPFTEAFF
TRBD1,NA,TRBJ1-5,15,TRBV7-9,TGTGCCAGCAGCTTGGGGACAGCATCAAATCAGCCCCAGCATTTT,CASSLGTASNQPQHF
TRBD1,NA,TRBJ1-4,15,TRBV19,TGTGCCAGTAGTTCCACAGGGGAGTGGGATGAAAAACTGTTTTTT,CASSSTGEWDEKLFF
NA,NA,TRBJ2-3,17,TRBV7-9,TGTGCCAGCAGGCCGCCGCGAGGTCCCAGATTAACAGATACGCAGTATTTT,CASRPPRGPRLTDTQYF
NA,NA,TRBJ1-1,15,TRBV9,TGTGCCAGCAGCGCGTCCTTACAGGGGAACACTGAAGCTTTCTTT,CASSASLQGNTEAFF
TRBD1,once,TRBJ2-1,16,TRBV7-9,TGTGCCAGCAGCTTATTCTCGGGACAGGGAAACAATGAGCAGTTCTTC,CASSLFSGQGNNEQFF
NA,once,TRBJ2-3,13,TRBV10-3,TGTGCCATCATGGGGAGCCTCACAGATACGCAGTATTTT,CAIMGSLTDTQYF
NA,NA,TRBJ2-7,12,TRBV10-3,TGTGCCATCAGTGAGTCGGCATACGAGCAGTACTTC,CAISESAYEQYF
TRBD1,NA,TRBJ1-2,16,TRBV4-1,TGCGCCAGCAGCCAAGAGCCGGACAGGCCAAGTTATGGCTACACCTTC,CASSQEPDRPSYGYTF
NA,NA,TRBJ1-2,16,TRBV19,TGTGCCAGTAGTCGGACGGCCTCAGGGGTAAACTATGGCTACACCTTC,CASSRTASGVNYGYTF
TRBD1,NA,TRBJ1-1,16,TRBV18,TGTGCCAGCTCACGAAGACAGGGGATGGTGAACACTGAAGCTTTCTTT,CASSRRQGMVNTEAFF
TRBD2,NA,TRBJ2-1,15,TRBV9,TGTGCCAGCAGCGTAGGCCTAGCGGGGGTAAATGAGCAGTTCTTC,CASSVGLAGVNEQFF